This T cell receptor (beta chain) was recorded in a study of beta chain features in type 1 diabetes. Whole-study findings and limits: People with Type 1 diabetes carried modestly yet significantly shorter TCRB CDR3s in all four CD4+ subsets.

The length of the CDR3 is 13 residues. Trimming stripped 6 bases from V and 6 bases from J, with 12 bases between. Germline values: CDR1 MDHEN, CDR2 SYDVKM. Sorted populations all exceeded 95% purity. Details on this clone: The antigen remains undetermined.

As every portion of the isolated RNA was reverse transcribed, the sequencing read expressed TCRB transcripts. Produced via immunoSEQ multiplex PCR; TCRdb's table is partial and in-frame only. The sample has around 180,000 clones; 6.5% to 9.5% are singletons. The sequencing sample was made of central memory CD4+ T cells from blood. This rearrangement joins TRBV28 to TRBJ2-4, with a possible D match to TRBD1 (5 bases). This TCR came from a woman aged 40 to 55 with type 1 diabetes. The CDR3 nucleotides read TGTGCCAGCAGCCAACCAGACAGAAACATTCAGTACTTC. Translated: CASSQPDRNIQYF.